What follows are 29 T cell receptor beta chains derived from one specimen sequenced in a study of T cell changes during pregnancy in multiple sclerosis. Profiling relied on immunoSEQ multiplex PCR, and the TCRdb table lists in-frame clones only, not all of them. The data hold about 36,000 clones, with 89% observed a single time. The material sequenced was CD8+ T cells from peripheral blood mononuclear cells, taken in the third trimester of pregnancy. These receptors were taken from a female donor with multiple sclerosis, enrolled in a pregnancy study.

This clone has only a few counts. CDR3 DNA: TGTGCCAGCAGTGGGGGCAGGGAACATGGCTACACCTTC. Protein: CASSGGREHGYTF. This rearrangement joins TRBV9 to TRBJ1-2, with TRBD1 as a possible D gene (6 bases). Germline V gene sequence: CDR1 SGDLS, CDR2 YYNGEE. Trimming removed 5 bases from V and 6 bases from J, with 14 bases in between. CDR3 length: 13 amino acids.

J is TRBJ1-1 and V is TRBV9, with a possible D match to TRBD1 (6 bases). V lost 0 bases, J lost 0 bases, and 12 bases lay in between. In germline, CDR1 is SGDLS, CDR2 YYNGEE. The CDR3 length is 16 residues. The CDR3 DNA reads TGTGCCAGCAGCGTAGCTTTCGACAGGATGAACACTGAAGCTTTCTTT. Protein: CASSVAFDRMNTEAFF.

The rearrangement links TRBV10-2 to TRBJ1-4, with unresolved D. CDR1 and CDR2 from the germline V gene are WSHSY and SAAADI. The CDR3 spans 15 residues. Trimming removed 0 bases from V and 7 bases from J, with 12 bases in between. The CDR3 nucleotides are TGCGCCAGCAGTGAGTCTGTGAACACCTTTGAAAAACTGTTTTTT. This translates into CASSESVNTFEKLFF.

V usage is TRBV9 and J usage is TRBJ2-7; 13 nucleotides align to TRBD2. The CDR3 length is 15 residues. Germline values: CDR1 SGDLS, CDR2 YYNGEE. The J segment lost 4 bases and the V segment lost 0 bases, leaving 1 base of the junction unmatched. CDR3 in DNA: TGTGCCAGCAGCGTAGGGACTAGCGGGAGTTACGAGCAGTACTTC. Translating gives CASSVGTSGSYEQYF.

V is TRBV5-8 and J is TRBJ2-7, with D tentatively TRBD1 (5 bases). The CDR3 sequence is 14 residues long. V was pared by 3 bases and J by 0 bases, with 10 bases between. The germline gives CDR1 SGHTS, CDR2 YDEGEE. The CDR3 loop is CASSYLDSSYEQYF. CDR3 DNA sequence: TGTGCCAGCAGCTACTTAGACAGCTCCTACGAGCAGTACTTC.

The gene calls are TRBV5-1 and TRBJ2-7, with D tentatively TRBD1 (5 bases). From germline, CDR1 is SGHRS and CDR2 YFSETQ. The CDR3 consists of 14 residues. V was pared by 2 bases and J by 3 bases, with 12 bases between. Written as DNA, the CDR3 is TGCGCCAGCAGCTTTTCTCAGGGTCTCTACGAGCAGTACTTC. Protein: CASSFSQGLYEQYF.

This chain uses TRBV13 with TRBJ1-1; 8 bases align to TRBD1. CDR3 length: 15 amino acids. Trimming cost V 1 base and J 3 bases; bases outside gene matches: 4. The germline CDR1 and CDR2 sequences are PRHDT and FYEKMQ (reference sequence). The CDR3 spells CASSLAGGAYTEAFF. CDR3 DNA sequence: TGTGCCAGCAGCTTAGCAGGGGGCGCGTACACTGAAGCTTTCTTT.

The V gene is TRBV10-3, the J gene TRBJ2-7; perhaps TRBD2 as D (6 bases). V lost 6 bases to trimming and J lost 2 bases, with 17 bases between them. The CDR3 spans 15 residues. Per the germline V gene, CDR1 is ENHRY and CDR2 is SYGVKD. The CDR3 spells CAISGPGLPTYEQYF. The CDR3 coding sequence is TGTGCCATCAGCGGACCGGGACTGCCAACCTACGAGCAGTACTTC.

V usage is TRBV27 and J usage is TRBJ2-2; D might be TRBD1 (5 bases). Trimming left V 5 bases short and J 0 bases short, with 10 bases between. Germline V lookup: CDR1 MNHEY, CDR2 SMNVEV (reference sequence). The CDR3 loop spans 15 amino acids. The CDR3 bases are TGTGCCAGCAGTGTGACAGACGCGAACACCGGGGAGCTGTTTTTT. The encoded protein is CASSVTDANTGELFF.

CDR3 region: CASSAGTSGFPLEAETQYF. The CDR3, as DNA: TGTGCCAGCAGCGCCGGGACTAGCGGATTCCCCTTGGAGGCTGAGACCCAGTACTTC. This chain joins TRBV7-9 and TRBJ2-5, with TRBD2 matching 11 bases. The V segment lost 5 bases and the J segment 5 bases; nucleotides outside the gene matches: 19. Germline lookup yields CDR1 SEHNR and CDR2 FQNEAQ (reference sequence). CDR3 size: 19 residues. The full variable domain, in which reference TRBV7-9 and TRBJ2-5 provide the parts outside the CDR3, is DTGVSQNPRHKITKRGQNVTFRCDPISEHNRLYWYRQTLGQGPEFLTYFQNEAQLEKSRLLSDRFSAERPKGSFSTLEIQRTEQGDSAMYLCASSAGTSGFPLEAETQYFGPGTRLLVL.

The CDR3 bases are TGTGCCAGCAGCTTCAGGGGGGCTCAGCCCCAGCATTTT. The encoded protein is CASSFRGAQPQHF. The chain joins TRBV7-2 to TRBJ1-5, with 7 bases lining up with TRBD1. Germline V gene sequence: CDR1 SGHTA, CDR2 FQGNSA. The CDR3 sequence is 13 residues long. V shed 3 bases, J shed 6 bases, and the junction held 2 bases outside the gene matches.

This sequence joins TRBV4-1 and TRBJ1-5; maybe TRBD1 (6 bases). Germline loops: CDR1 MGHRA, CDR2 YSYEKL. This CDR3 has 16 amino acids. The V end was cut by 1 base, the J end by 0 bases, with 10 bases between. This chain's CDR3 is CASSQGEGGSNQPQHF. In nucleotides, the CDR3 is TGCGCCAGCAGCCAAGGGGAGGGGGGTAGCAATCAGCCCCAGCATTTT.

In this sample, this clone turned up once. The chain combines TRBV5-6 with TRBJ1-4, with 12 bases aligning to TRBD1. CDR1 and CDR2 from the germline V gene are SGHDT and YYEEEE. Trimming cost V 4 bases and J 4 bases; bases outside gene matches: 11. There are 18 residues in the CDR3. CDR3 sequence: CASSLDGDRGLFNEKLFF. CDR3 DNA sequence: TGTGCCAGCAGCCTCGATGGGGACAGGGGGCTCTTTAATGAAAAACTGTTTTTT.

This rearrangement joins TRBV7-8 to TRBJ1-2, with 7 bases that match TRBD1. V was pared by 2 bases and J by 8 bases, with 8 bases of the junction left unmatched. Germline CDR1 reads SGHVS; CDR2 reads FQNEAQ. The CDR3 length is 14 residues. DNA for the CDR3: TGTGCCAGCAGCTTATGGGACAGTGAGTGGGGCTACACCTTC. Encoded protein: CASSLWDSEWGYTF.

The chain employs TRBV9 and TRBJ1-5, with D perhaps matching TRBD1 (6 bases). The V gene lost 0 bases and the J gene lost 7 bases, with 14 bases spanning the gap. The CDR3 is 15 residues long. Germline-derived CDR1 and CDR2 are SGDLS and YYNGEE. The CDR3 DNA reads TGTGCCAGCAGCGTAGGTGTTGGTGGGGGCCAGCCCCAGCATTTT. It is translated as CASSVGVGGGQPQHF.

The rearrangement links TRBV4-3 to TRBJ2-7; unclear D gene. Germline-derived CDR1 and CDR2 are LGHNA and YSLEER. V lost 0 bases, J lost 0 bases, and 12 bases lay in between. This CDR3 region has 16 residues. DNA for the CDR3: TGCGCCAGCAGCCAAGATCGGTCAGGAAACTCCTACGAGCAGTACTTC. Protein product: CASSQDRSGNSYEQYF.

The chain couples TRBV29-1 to TRBJ2-7; D gene uncertain. Trimming removed 4 bases from V and 2 bases from J, with 15 bases in between. CDR3 length: 14 amino acids. CDR1 and CDR2 (germline): SQVTM, ANQGSEA. CDR3 DNA sequence: TGCAGCGTTGGGTTACTTCGAAATACCTACGAGCAGTACTTC. Encoded protein: CSVGLLRNTYEQYF.

J is TRBJ1-1 and V is TRBV27; maybe TRBD1 (5 bases). Trimming removed 8 bases from V and 4 bases from J, with 23 bases in between. This CDR3 region has 16 residues. The germline V gene has CDR1 MNHEY and CDR2 SMNVEV (reference sequence). CDR3 bases: TGTGCCAGCCTAGGTCAGGGCGCAATCTCACCCACTGAAGCTTTCTTT. Protein sequence: CASLGQGAISPTEAFF.

The gene calls are TRBV13 and TRBJ2-3, with 7 bases that match TRBD2. J gave up 1 base and V 5 bases, and 6 bases lay outside the gene matches. This CDR3 spans 15 amino acids. Looked up from germline, CDR1 is PRHDT and CDR2 is FYEKMQ (reference sequence). The CDR3 is CASSPRTRGTDTQYF. Written as DNA, the CDR3 is TGTGCCAGCAGCCCCAGGACTAGAGGCACAGATACGCAGTATTTT.

The chain employs TRBV6-1 and TRBJ2-7, with 7 positions matching TRBD2. The junction had 9 bases not matched to a gene; V was cut back by 1 base and J by 6 bases. The germline gives CDR1 MNHNS, CDR2 SASEGT. The CDR3 sequence is 15 residues long. CDR3 bases: TGTGCCAGCAGTGAAGGTCTTTGGCGGGAGACCGAGCAGTACTTC. It specifies CASSEGLWRETEQYF.

In its sample, this clone was seen once. This chain connects TRBV11-2 to TRBJ1-2; D is unclear. The CDR3 is made up of 15 amino acids. From germline, CDR1 is SGHAT and CDR2 FQNNGV. Trimming shortened V by 0 bases and J by 4 bases, and 12 bases separated the two germline ends. CDR3: CASSLDLVQAYGYTF. The CDR3, as DNA: TGTGCCAGCAGCTTAGATTTGGTCCAGGCCTATGGCTACACCTTC.

The chain couples TRBV2 to TRBJ2-3; 9 bases align to TRBD2. After removal of 7 bases from V and 5 bases from J, the junction contained 13 bases not matched to a gene. Per germline, CDR1 SNHLY and CDR2 FYNNEI. The length of the CDR3 is 16 residues. The CDR3 loop is CASITQRRRGGDTQYF. CDR3 DNA sequence: TGTGCCAGCATTACCCAAAGGCGGCGGGGGGGAGATACGCAGTATTTT.

This chain links TRBV18 with TRBJ2-1, with D possibly matching TRBD1 (6 bases). The length of the CDR3 is 16 residues. Trimming stripped 6 bases from V and 0 bases from J, with 15 bases between. Looked up from germline, CDR1 is KGHSH and CDR2 is LQKENI. This chain's CDR3 is CASSRPTGSSYNEQFF. The CDR3 region has the DNA TGTGCCAGCTCCCGTCCTACAGGGAGCTCCTACAATGAGCAGTTCTTC.

The chain combines TRBV5-6 with TRBJ2-4; no clear D. Deletions cut 2 bases from V and 10 bases from J, with 10 bases between. CDR1 and CDR2 (germline): SGHDT, YYEEEE. The CDR3 has 12 amino acids. The DNA of the CDR3 is TGTGCCAGCAGCTTAGGTACGACTATTCAGTACTTC. It translates to CASSLGTTIQYF.

V is TRBV27 and J is TRBJ2-7; tentatively, D is TRBD2 (6 bases). CDR3 length: 14 amino acids. Germline V gives CDR1 MNHEY, CDR2 SMNVEV (reference sequence). Trimming cost V 5 bases and J 2 bases, with 13 bases left between them. CDR3 region: CASSVRGTAYEQYF. Here the CDR3 DNA reads TGTGCCAGCAGTGTACGCGGGACGGCCTACGAGCAGTACTTC.

The chain links TRBV6-5 to TRBJ1-1; D is perhaps TRBD1 (5 bases). This CDR3 is 14 amino acids long. The germline V gene encodes CDR1 MNHEY and CDR2 SVGAGI. With 4 bases removed from V and 0 bases from J, the gap between germline ends came to 9 bases. DNA for the CDR3: TGTGCCAGCAGTTCCCAGGGATTGAACACTGAAGCTTTCTTT. This codes for CASSSQGLNTEAFF.

The CDR3 loop is CASSSNLEGSYNEQFF. CDR3 nucleotide sequence: TGTGCCAGCAGCTCAAACCTGGAGGGCTCCTACAATGAGCAGTTCTTC. The V gene is TRBV7-9, the J gene TRBJ2-1; weak D call: TRBD2 (6 bases). The germline V gene encodes CDR1 SEHNR and CDR2 FQNEAQ (reference sequence). V lost 4 bases, J lost 0 bases, and 13 bases lay in between. The CDR3 length is 16 residues.

This rearrangement joins TRBV6-6 to TRBJ2-2; D not certain. CDR1 is MNHNY and CDR2 is SVGAGI in the germline V gene (reference sequence). Between the trimmed V and J ends, which lost 7 bases and 3 bases, there was a span of 15 bases. The CDR3 is made up of 15 amino acids. The CDR3 coding sequence is TGTGCCAGCAAAGAGGCGGATCGGGACACCGGGGAGCTGTTTTTT. The encoded protein is CASKEADRDTGELFF.

The V and J genes are TRBV23-1 and TRBJ1-1; 10 bases line up with TRBD1. TRBV23-1 is placed among ORFs of uncertain function. V lost 6 bases and J lost 3; bases outside the gene matches: 1. The CDR3 extends over 13 amino acids. The CDR3 DNA follows: TGCGCCAGCAGAGACAGGGGGCACACTGAAGCTTTCTTT. It translates to CASRDRGHTEAFF.